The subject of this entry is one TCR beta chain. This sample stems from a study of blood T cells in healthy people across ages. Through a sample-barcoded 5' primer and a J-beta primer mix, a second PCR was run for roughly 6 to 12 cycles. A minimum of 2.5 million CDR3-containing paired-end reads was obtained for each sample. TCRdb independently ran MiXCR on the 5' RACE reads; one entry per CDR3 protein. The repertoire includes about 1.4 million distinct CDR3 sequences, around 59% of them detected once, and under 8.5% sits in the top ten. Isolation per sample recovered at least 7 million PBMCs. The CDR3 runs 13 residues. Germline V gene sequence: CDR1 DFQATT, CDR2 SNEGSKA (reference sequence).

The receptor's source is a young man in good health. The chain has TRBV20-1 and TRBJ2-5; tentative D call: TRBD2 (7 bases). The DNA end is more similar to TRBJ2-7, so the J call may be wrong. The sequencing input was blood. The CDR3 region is CSVLGGAIDEQYF. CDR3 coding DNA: TGCAGTGTACTTGGGGGGGCGATCGACGAGCAGTACTTC.